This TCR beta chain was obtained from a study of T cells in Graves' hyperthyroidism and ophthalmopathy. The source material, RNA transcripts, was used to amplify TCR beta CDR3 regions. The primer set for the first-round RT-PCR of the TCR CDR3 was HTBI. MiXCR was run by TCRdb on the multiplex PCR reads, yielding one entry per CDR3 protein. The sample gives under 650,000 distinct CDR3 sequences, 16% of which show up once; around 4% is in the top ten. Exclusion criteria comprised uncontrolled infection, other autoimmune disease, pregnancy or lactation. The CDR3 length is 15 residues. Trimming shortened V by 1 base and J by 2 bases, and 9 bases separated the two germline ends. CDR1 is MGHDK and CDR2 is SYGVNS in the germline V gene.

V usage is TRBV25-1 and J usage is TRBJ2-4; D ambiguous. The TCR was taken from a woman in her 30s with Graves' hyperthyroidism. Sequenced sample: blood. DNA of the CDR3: TGTGCCAGCAGTGAATCGGGCGGACCCAAAAACATTCAGTACTTC. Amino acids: CASSESGGPKNIQYF.